This entry concerns a single TCR beta chain. Antigen unknown. CDR3 size: 14 residues. V lost 7 bases and J lost 6; bases outside the gene matches: 9. CDR1 is SNHLY and CDR2 is FYNNEI in the germline V gene. The PCR contained 60 Vbeta and 13 Jbeta primers. Data came from immunoSEQ multiplex PCR; TCRdb stores just in-frame clones and leaves some out. The data hold under 95,000 clones, with roughly 80% observed a single time. This record comes from a study of cytomegalovirus exposure and HLA in healthy donors. Overall study results and limits: Within an earlier analysis, most TCR beta V segments proved productive either about 87% or about 30% of the time. Rare TCR sequences dominated, though some public TCRs recurred in many donors. In a later analysis, TCR association rates varied by HLA locus: DRB1 most, HLA-C fewest.

What was sequenced was PBMCs. The clonotype was recovered from a woman aged 40 to 50 in good health and CMV-seropositive. The chain couples TRBV2 to TRBJ1-1; TRBD1 agrees at 9 bases. In DNA, the CDR3 is TGTGCCAGCACCTCGACAGGGGGAGGGTCTGAAGCTTTCTTT. Protein sequence: CASTSTGGGSEAFF.